This T cell receptor beta chain was captured by sequencing in a study of a mutant IDH1 vaccine in newly diagnosed glioma. Study overall: Antecedent treatment encompassed radiotherapy, temozolomide, or their combination; the majority received both.

This CDR3 spans 17 amino acids. CDR1 and CDR2 from the germline V gene are SGHAT and FQDESV (reference sequence). V lost 5 bases and J lost 8; bases outside the gene matches: 16. Using immunoSEQ multiplex PCR, the repertoire was profiled, and TCRdb retains in-frame clones only, with some absent. This sample has 70,000 to 100,000 clones, with roughly 90% found just once. Indicated time point: week 5, during vaccination. Doses of 300 ug of mutant IDH1 20-mer peptide were given with topical imiquimod. Remarks on this clone: Its antigen is currently unknown.

The rearrangement uses TRBV11-1 and TRBJ1-4; TRBD1 aligns across 8 bases. The source of this sequence is a woman aged 45-60 years with glioma. Sequenced here: PBMCs, sampled from a glioma patient whose treatment included an IDH1 peptide vaccine. This CDR3 is CASSNRGRGPPLEKLFF. The CDR3 bases are TGTGCCAGCAGCAACCGGGGCAGGGGGCCCCCTTTGGAAAAACTGTTTTTT.